This T cell receptor (beta chain) was obtained from a study of T-cell memory formation after mild COVID-19. TCRdb itself ran the 5' RACE reads through MiXCR, one entry per CDR3 protein. The top ten clones hold about a fifth of a sample with about 400,000 distinct CDR3 sequences, around 17% of them seen once. The sequencing sample was made of PBMCs or a T cell subset sorted from them (not recorded which). This receptor was identified in a young man who had mild COVID-19 (a few samples of this study predate the infection). Cell type and time point are not known.

In DNA, the CDR3 is TGCGCCAGCAGCTTGGCAGTAGTGGGGCAGGGGGCCTACAATGAGCAGTTCTTC. As protein: CASSLAVVGQGAYNEQFF. The genes are TRBV5-1 and TRBJ2-1, with 7 bases matching TRBD1. This CDR3 has 18 amino acids. Germline lookup yields CDR1 SGHRS and CDR2 YFSETQ. V lost 0 bases to trimming and J lost 2 bases; unmatched junction nucleotides: 11.